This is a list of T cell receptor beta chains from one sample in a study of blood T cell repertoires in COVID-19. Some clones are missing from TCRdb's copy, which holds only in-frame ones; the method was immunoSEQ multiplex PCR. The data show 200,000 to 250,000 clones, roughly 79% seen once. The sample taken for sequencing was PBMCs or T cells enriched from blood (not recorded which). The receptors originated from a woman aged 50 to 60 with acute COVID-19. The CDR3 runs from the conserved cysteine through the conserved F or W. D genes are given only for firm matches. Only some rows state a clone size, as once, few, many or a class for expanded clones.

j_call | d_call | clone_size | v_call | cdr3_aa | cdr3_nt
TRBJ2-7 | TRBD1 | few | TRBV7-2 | CASSLLSGQGGYEQYF | TGTGCCAGCAGCTTATTATCGGGACAGGGGGGCTACGAGCAGTACTTC
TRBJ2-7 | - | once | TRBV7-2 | CASSLRGTGQYF | TGTGCCAGCAGCTTAAGGGGGACGGGGCAGTACTTC
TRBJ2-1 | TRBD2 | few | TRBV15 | CATSRDDFRLAGFEQFF | TGTGCCACCAGCAGAGATGACTTTAGACTAGCGGGGTTTGAGCAGTTCTTC
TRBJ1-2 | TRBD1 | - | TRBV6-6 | CAANRGSYGYTF | TGTGCCGCCAACAGGGGGAGCTATGGCTACACCTTC
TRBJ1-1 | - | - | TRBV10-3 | CASRGEPDPMNTEAFF | TGTGCCTCCCGGGGGGAACCAGATCCTATGAACACTGAAGCTTTCTTT
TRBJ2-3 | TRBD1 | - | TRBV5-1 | CASSSTGGSSIADTQYF | TGCGCCAGCAGCTCGACAGGGGGTTCATCGATTGCAGATACGCAGTATTTT
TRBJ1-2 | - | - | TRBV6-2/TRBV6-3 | CASSYGPPPLFGYTF | TGTGCCAGCAGTTACGGGCCACCGCCTTTATTTGGCTACACCTTC
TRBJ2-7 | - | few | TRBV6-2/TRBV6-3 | CASSTPVGRFPYEQYF | TGTGCCAGCAGTACCCCCGTCGGGAGATTTCCCTACGAGCAGTACTTC
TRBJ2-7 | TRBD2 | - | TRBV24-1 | CATSDSGGRNDEQYF | TGTGCCACCAGTGATTCGGGGGGGCGGAATGACGAGCAGTACTTC
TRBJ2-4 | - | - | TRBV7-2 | CASSLAISRQENIQYF | TGTGCCAGCAGCTTAGCTATTTCTCGACAGGAAAACATTCAGTACTTC
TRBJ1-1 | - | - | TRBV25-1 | CASSESRVVNTEAFF | TGTGCCAGCAGTGAATCGAGGGTCGTGAACACTGAAGCTTTCTTT
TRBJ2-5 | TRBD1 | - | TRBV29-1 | CSVFGQAIQETQYF | TGCAGCGTTTTTGGACAGGCCATACAAGAGACCCAGTACTTC
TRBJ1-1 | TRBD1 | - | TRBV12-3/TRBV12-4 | CASSHQGAEAFF | TGTGCCAGCAGTCACCAGGGGGCTGAAGCTTTCTTT
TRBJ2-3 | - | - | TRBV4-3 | CASSQEWASLTDTQYF | TGCGCCAGCAGCCAAGAATGGGCTAGCCTTACAGATACGCAGTATTTT
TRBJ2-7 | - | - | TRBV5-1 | CASSFEVHYEGEQYF | TGCGCCAGCAGCTTTGAAGTCCACTACGAGGGCGAGCAGTACTTC
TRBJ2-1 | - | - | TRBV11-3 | CASALASEQFF | TGTGCCAGCGCCCTAGCAAGTGAGCAGTTCTTC
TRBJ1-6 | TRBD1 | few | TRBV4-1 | CASSQEDRAAYNSPLHF | TGCGCCAGCAGCCAAGAGGACAGGGCGGCCTATAATTCACCCCTCCACTTT
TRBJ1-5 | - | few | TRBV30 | CAWSQGYNQPQHF | TGTGCCTGGAGTCAGGGGTACAATCAGCCCCAGCATTTT
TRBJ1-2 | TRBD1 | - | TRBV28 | CASSPPGTGRRDGYTF | TGTGCCAGCAGTCCGCCGGGGACAGGGAGGAGAGATGGCTACACCTTC
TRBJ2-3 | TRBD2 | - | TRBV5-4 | CASSFTSGTTDTQYF | TGTGCCAGCAGCTTCACTAGCGGGACAACAGATACGCAGTATTTT
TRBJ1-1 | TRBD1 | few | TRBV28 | CASFRQGAGTEAFF | TGTGCCAGCTTCCGACAGGGAGCCGGCACTGAAGCTTTCTTT
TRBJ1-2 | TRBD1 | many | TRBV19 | CASSRGQGNGYTF | TGTGCCAGTAGTCGTGGACAGGGGAATGGCTACACCTTC
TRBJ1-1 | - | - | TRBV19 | CASRTLTGKTRKAFF | TGTGCCAGTAGAACTCTGACAGGAAAAACGAGGAAAGCTTTCTTT
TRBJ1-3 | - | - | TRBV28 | CASSLHHGNTIYF | TGTGCCAGCAGTTTACATCATGGAAACACCATATATTTT
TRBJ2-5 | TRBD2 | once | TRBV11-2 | CASSFSGGVQETQYF | TGTGCCAGCAGCTTTAGCGGGGGGGTTCAAGAGACCCAGTACTTC
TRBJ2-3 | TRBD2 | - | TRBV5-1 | CASSYSGKGDTQYF | TGCGCCAGCAGCTATAGCGGGAAGGGGGATACGCAGTATTTT
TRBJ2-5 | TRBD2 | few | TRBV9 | CASNGAGGKSETQYF | TGTGCCAGCAACGGAGCGGGGGGGAAGTCGGAGACCCAGTACTTC
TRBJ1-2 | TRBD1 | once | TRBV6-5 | CASSYGQGAVGYTF | TGTGCCAGCAGTTACGGACAGGGGGCGGTCGGCTACACCTTC
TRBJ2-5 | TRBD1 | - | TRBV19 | CASSIGLWDRGKETQYF | TGTGCCAGTAGTATTGGTCTTTGGGACAGGGGGAAAGAGACCCAGTACTTC
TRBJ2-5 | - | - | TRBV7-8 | CASRQATLYQETQYF | TGTGCCAGCCGGCAGGCAACCCTGTACCAAGAGACCCAGTACTTC
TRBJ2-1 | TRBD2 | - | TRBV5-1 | CASSPTSGTYNEQFF | TGCGCCAGCAGCCCTACTAGCGGCACGTACAATGAGCAGTTCTTC
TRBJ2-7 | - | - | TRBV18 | CASSPPSRGYEQYF | TGTGCCAGCTCACCACCTTCCAGGGGTTACGAGCAGTACTTC
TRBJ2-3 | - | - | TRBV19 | CASSSWGLALSDTQYF | TGTGCCAGTAGCTCATGGGGCCTAGCGCTGTCAGATACGCAGTATTTT
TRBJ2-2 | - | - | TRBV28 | CASSLLVQQAGELFF | TGTGCCAGCAGTTTACTGGTACAGCAGGCCGGGGAGCTGTTTTTT
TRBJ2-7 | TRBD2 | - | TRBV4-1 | CASSQAISGGTSGTYEQYF | TGCGCCAGCAGCCAAGCGATTTCAGGAGGGACTAGCGGGACCTACGAGCAGTACTTC
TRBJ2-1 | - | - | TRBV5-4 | CATGSDFLSYNEQFF | TGTGCCACAGGTTCTGATTTCCTCTCCTACAATGAGCAGTTCTTC
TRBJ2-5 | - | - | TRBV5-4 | CASSLGNRVLGAETQYF | TGTGCCAGCAGCTTGGGTAACAGGGTCTTAGGTGCAGAGACCCAGTACTTC
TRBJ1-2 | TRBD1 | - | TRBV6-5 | CASEQGSGYTF | TGTGCCAGCGAACAGGGGTCTGGCTACACCTTC
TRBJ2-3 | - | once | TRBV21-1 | CASSKAGVTSTRTGALDTQYF | TGTGCCAGCAGCAAAGCCGGGGTTACTTCTACACGTACCGGAGCCTTAGATACGCAGTATTTT
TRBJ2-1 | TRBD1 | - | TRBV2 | CASSDGTVKFF | TGTGCCAGCAGTGACGGGACAGTGAAGTTCTTC
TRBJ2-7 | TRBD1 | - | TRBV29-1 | CSVLTGQGAEQYF | TGCAGCGTACTCACGGGACAGGGGGCCGAGCAGTACTTC
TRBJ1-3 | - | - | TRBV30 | CATDIGNTIYF | TGTGCCACGGACATTGGAAACACCATATATTTT
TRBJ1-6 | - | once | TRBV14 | CASSRGQQESPLHF | TGTGCCAGCAGCCGGGGGCAACAGGAATCACCCCTCCACTTT
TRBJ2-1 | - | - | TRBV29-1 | CSVTDRLGLDNEQFF | TGCAGCGTCACTGACAGGTTGGGTTTGGACAATGAGCAGTTCTTC
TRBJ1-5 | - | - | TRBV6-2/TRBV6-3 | CASSYGYSTGSNQPQHF | TGTGCCAGCAGTTACGGCTATTCCACAGGGTCCAATCAGCCCCAGCATTTT
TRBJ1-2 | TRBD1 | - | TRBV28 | CASSTGTGEFYGYTF | TGTGCCAGCAGCACCGGGACAGGAGAATTCTATGGCTACACCTTC
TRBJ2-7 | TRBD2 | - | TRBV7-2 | CASSSKGLAGGSSSYEQYF | TGTGCCAGCAGCTCCAAGGGGCTAGCGGGGGGATCAAGCTCCTACGAGCAGTACTTC
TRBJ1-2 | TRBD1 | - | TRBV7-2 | CASSLAWQGEHGYTF | TGTGCCAGCAGCTTAGCGTGGCAGGGGGAACATGGCTACACCTTC
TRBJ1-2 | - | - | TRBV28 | CASSGGGNYGYTF | TGTGCCAGCAGCGGGGGGGGTAACTATGGCTACACCTTC
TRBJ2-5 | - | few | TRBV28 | CASSFWGSQETQYF | TGTGCCAGCAGTTTTTGGGGCTCCCAAGAGACCCAGTACTTC